The 31 T cell receptor beta chains below all came from one sample that was sequenced in a study of cytomegalovirus exposure and HLA in healthy donors. The primer mix had 60 Vbeta and 13 Jbeta primers. Libraries were prepared by immunoSEQ multiplex PCR; TCRdb keeps only in-frame clonotypes and omits some of them. The table has about 97,000 clones, under 85% seen once; the top ten hold 4.1%. Sequencing input: PBMCs. These receptors originate from a man aged 40-49 years in good health and CMV-seronegative.

V gene TRBV18 combines with J gene TRBJ2-5; D possibly corresponds to TRBD2 (5 bases). The CDR3 consists of 14 residues. Trimming stripped 0 bases from V and 4 bases from J, with 9 bases between. Germline-derived CDR1 and CDR2 are KGHSH and LQKENI. CDR3 nucleotide sequence: TGTGCCAGCTCACCACCGGGAGAGGGAGAGACCCAGTACTTC. Amino acids: CASSPPGEGETQYF.

Note on this clone: Other nucleotide sequences in the sample specify the same CDR3. The chain is built from TRBV4-1 and TRBJ1-3; a possible D gene is TRBD1 (5 bases). This CDR3 spans 15 amino acids. Trimming stripped 0 bases from V and 1 base from J, with 7 bases between. The germline CDR1 and CDR2 sequences are MGHRA and YSYEKL. CDR3 in DNA: TGCGCCAGCAGCCAAGACCCAGGGTCTGGAAACACCATATATTTT. Protein: CASSQDPGSGNTIYF.

The gene calls are TRBV6-5 and TRBJ1-6; D is uncertain. Germline V gene data show CDR1 as MNHEY and CDR2 as SVGAGI. V lost 7 bases, J lost 13 bases, and 11 bases lay in between. CDR3 length: 11 amino acids. The CDR3 coding sequence is TGTGCCAGCACCATGACTTTCCCCCTCCACTTT. Residues: CASTMTFPLHF.

As to this clone: One end of the junction is discordant with germline, which a read error may explain. Additional DNA sequences in this sample encode the identical CDR3. The chain carries TRBV28 and TRBJ1-2, with 8 bases fitting TRBD1. The germline gives CDR1 MDHEN, CDR2 SYDVKM. The CDR3 runs to 14 residues. CDR3 region: CASSSQGAGYGYTF. CDR3 bases: TGCGCCAGCAGTTCCCAGGGGGCAGGGTATGGCTACACCTTC.

This clone was seen only once. This chain joins TRBV11-2 and TRBJ1-1, with a tentative D call TRBD1 (5 bases). The CDR3 sequence is 13 residues long. Germline CDR1 is SGHAT and CDR2 is FQNNGV. With 4 bases removed from V and 8 bases from J, the gap between germline ends came to 14 bases. CDR3 loop: CASSSREVLEAFF. Written as DNA, the CDR3 is TGTGCCAGCAGCTCCAGGGAAGTCCTCGAAGCTTTCTTT.

This chain uses TRBV10-3 with TRBJ2-5; 9 bases line up with TRBD1. The CDR3 runs 15 residues. Germline V gives CDR1 ENHRY, CDR2 SYGVKD. V lost 3 bases, J lost 2 bases, and 4 bases stayed unmatched. DNA of the CDR3: TGTGCCATCAGTGAACCGACAGGGGGACAAGAGACCCAGTACTTC. This sequence encodes CAISEPTGGQETQYF.

The chain has TRBV5-4 and TRBJ2-2; TRBD1 matches 8 bases. There are 15 residues in the CDR3. Germline V gene data show CDR1 as SGHNT and CDR2 as YYREEE (reference sequence). The V gene end was trimmed by 3 bases and the J gene end by 1 base; junction bases not matched to a gene: 2. The CDR3 DNA reads TGTGCCAGCAGCTCGGACAGGGAGAACACCGGGGAGCTGTTTTTT. Its protein is CASSSDRENTGELFF. The full variable domain, its missing parts supplied by reference TRBV5-4 and TRBJ2-2, is ETGVTQSPTHLIKTRGQQVTLRCSSQSGHNTVSWYQQALGQGPQFIFQYYREEENGRGNFPPRFSGLQFPNYSSELNVNALELDDSALYLCASSSDRENTGELFFGEGSRLTVL.

V gene TRBV6-5 combines with J gene TRBJ1-1; D is uncertain. V gave up 6 bases and J gave up 3 bases, with 17 bases separating them. The CDR3 runs to 15 residues. The germline V gene has CDR1 MNHEY and CDR2 SVGAGI. The CDR3 reads CASRGFEGPDTEAFF. The CDR3 DNA reads TGTGCCAGCAGGGGGTTCGAGGGTCCCGACACTGAAGCTTTCTTT.

This clone was seen more than once but under ten times. V gene TRBV7-2 combines with J gene TRBJ1-2, with TRBD1 identical over 7 bases. CDR1 is SGHTA, CDR2 FQGNSA, per germline. The CDR3 runs to 15 residues. The V segment lost 1 base and the J segment 4 bases; nucleotides outside the gene matches: 6. This chain's CDR3 is CASSLVTGAGYGYTF. The DNA for the CDR3 is TGTGCCAGCAGCTTAGTCACAGGGGCGGGCTATGGCTACACCTTC.

This rearrangement joins TRBV5-1 to TRBJ2-3; 12 bases fit TRBD1. Trimming cost V 0 bases and J 4 bases; bases outside gene matches: 3. The CDR3 extends over 16 amino acids. Germline V CDR1 and CDR2: SGHRS, YFSETQ. CDR3 nucleotides: TGCGCCAGCAGCTTGGAGGGACAGGGGGCCCCAGATACGCAGTATTTT. It codes for CASSLEGQGAPDTQYF.

In its sample, this clone was seen a few times. This chain connects TRBV6-5 to TRBJ2-5; D might be TRBD1 (6 bases). V shed 5 bases and J shed 9 bases, with 16 bases lying between them. The germline V gene encodes CDR1 MNHEY and CDR2 SVGAGI. The CDR3 is 13 amino acids. The CDR3 DNA follows: TGTGCCAGCAGTCCGACCATCCCAGGGGCCCAGTACTTC. Translating it yields CASSPTIPGAQYF.

This chain connects TRBV18 to TRBJ1-1; the D gene is possibly TRBD1 (6 bases). This CDR3 region has 15 residues. In germline, CDR1 is KGHSH, CDR2 LQKENI. Deletions cut 3 bases from V and 0 bases from J, with 11 bases between. CDR3 sequence reads: CASSPSGDMNTEAFF. The CDR3 DNA sequence: TGTGCCAGCTCACCGTCAGGGGACATGAACACTGAAGCTTTCTTT.

The chain employs TRBV6-1 and TRBJ1-2; 9 bases agree with TRBD1. The CDR3 contains 16 residues. CDR1 and CDR2 from the germline V gene are MNHNS and SASEGT. Trimming cost V 2 bases and J 8 bases; bases outside gene matches: 12. The chain's CDR3 is CASSEPGQGSVEGYTF. CDR3 nucleotides: TGTGCCAGCAGTGAACCGGGACAGGGATCCGTAGAAGGCTACACCTTC.

The chain couples TRBV7-9 to TRBJ1-4; D gene unclear. The CDR3 is made up of 14 amino acids. Germline loops: CDR1 SEHNR, CDR2 FQNEAQ (reference sequence). The CDR3 is CSNRGGLADEKLFF. In DNA, the CDR3 is TGTTCCAACCGTGGCGGCCTCGCGGATGAAAAACTGTTTTTT.

Concerning this clone itself: At one end the junction does not follow the germline gene, possibly because of a read error. The V call is TRBV7-9, the J call TRBJ2-5; D might be TRBD2 (5 bases). CDR3 length: 12 residues. Germline CDR1 SEHNR, CDR2 FQNEAQ (reference sequence). CDR3 in amino acids: CSSSWTGETQYF. The DNA of the CDR3 is TGTTCCAGCAGTTGGACTGGAGAGACCCAGTACTTC.

CDR3 loop: CASSPGQGRPEAFF. The CDR3 DNA reads TGTGCCAGCAGCCCGGGACAGGGGCGCCCAGAAGCTTTCTTT. The chain recombines TRBV25-1 with TRBJ1-1, with 10 nucleotides matching TRBD1. Trimming took 6 bases from V and 8 from J; bases not matched to a gene: 9. Germline lookup yields CDR1 MGHDK and CDR2 SYGVNS. The CDR3 runs to 14 residues.

In nucleotides, the CDR3 is TGTGCCAGCACCCCGCCAGGCAACTCTGGGGCCAACGTCCTGACTTTC. Protein product: CASTPPGNSGANVLTF. The V call is TRBV11-2, the J call TRBJ2-6; D unclear. V was clipped by 7 bases and J by 0 bases, with 13 bases between them. Per germline, CDR1 SGHAT and CDR2 FQNNGV. The CDR3 is made up of 16 amino acids. Variable domain in full (rest from reference TRBV11-2 and TRBJ2-6): EAGVAQSPRYKIIEKRQSVAFWCNPISGHATLYWYQQILGQGPKLLIQFQNNGVVDDSQLPKDRFSAERLKGVDSTLKIQPAKLEDSAVYLCASTPPGNSGANVLTFGAGSRLTVL.

This chain links TRBV7-8 with TRBJ1-2; D unresolved. The CDR3 consists of 13 residues. Trimming stripped 1 base from V and 6 bases from J, with 9 bases between. Germline V gives CDR1 SGHVS, CDR2 FQNEAQ. The CDR3 nucleotides are TGTGCCAGCAGCTTAGGGCGGCGGGATGGCTACACCTTC. It translates to CASSLGRRDGYTF.

This chain uses TRBV7-9 with TRBJ1-1, with a weak D call TRBD1 (5 bases). Per germline, CDR1 SEHNR and CDR2 FQNEAQ (reference sequence). This CDR3 region has 13 residues. CDR3 loop: CSTSVTANTEAFF. The CDR3 DNA is TGTTCCACATCAGTGACAGCTAACACTGAAGCTTTCTTT.

This chain uses TRBV7-3 with TRBJ2-3; 7 nucleotides line up with TRBD1. The CDR3 contains 15 residues. Germline V gene data show CDR1 as SGHTA and CDR2 as FQGTGA. V gave up 5 bases and J gave up 2 bases; unmatched junction bases: 7. CDR3 nucleotides: TGTGCCAGCAGCCCCACAGGGGTTTCCACAGATACGCAGTATTTT. Amino acids: CASSPTGVSTDTQYF.

The chain is built from TRBV29-1 and TRBJ1-4; possible D gene TRBD1, 6 bases. CDR3 length equals 13 residues. V lost 7 bases and J 8 bases, leaving 17 bases between the germline ends. Germline V lookup: CDR1 SQVTM, CDR2 ANQGSEA. This CDR3 reads CSASGASREKLFF. As DNA, the CDR3 is TGCAGCGCATCAGGGGCGTCACGGGAAAAACTGTTTTTT.

This clone was detected once. The J gene is TRBJ2-5, the V gene TRBV10-3; TRBD1 agrees at 9 bases. The CDR3 contains 15 residues. Germline V gene sequence: CDR1 ENHRY, CDR2 SYGVKD. Losses at the gene ends were 5 bases for V and 1 base for J; bases not matched to a gene: 5. CDR3 sequence: CAISNYRGLQETQYF. CDR3 coding DNA: TGTGCCATCAGTAATTACAGGGGGCTCCAAGAGACCCAGTACTTC.

The chain employs TRBV5-1 and TRBJ1-3; 10 nucleotides agree with TRBD1. Germline trimming cut 0 bases from V and 8 bases from J; bases unmatched to any gene: 5. The length of the CDR3 is 15 residues. CDR1 is SGHRS and CDR2 is YFSETQ in the germline V gene. CDR3: CASSLAPGQGYTIYF. CDR3 DNA sequence: TGCGCCAGCAGCTTGGCACCGGGACAGGGGTACACCATATATTTT.

The CDR3 nucleotides read TGCGCCAGCAGCCCCCAGGTAGGGGACTATAGCAATCAGCCCCAGCATTTT. It encodes CASSPQVGDYSNQPQHF. The chain combines TRBV4-1 with TRBJ1-5, with a tentative D call TRBD1 (5 bases). Germline values: CDR1 MGHRA, CDR2 YSYEKL. This CDR3 contains 17 residues. V dropped 4 bases and J dropped 0 bases, with 16 bases sitting between them.

This clone was seen a single time. The rearrangement uses TRBV28 and TRBJ1-3; the match to TRBD1 covers 10 bases. V lost 10 bases to trimming and J lost 1 base; unmatched junction nucleotides: 10. This CDR3 is 16 amino acids long. Germline V gene data show CDR1 as MDHEN and CDR2 as SYDVKM. CDR3 DNA sequence: TGTGCCACCAAGACCGGACAGGGGGGATCTGGAAACACCATATATTTT. This codes for CATKTGQGGSGNTIYF. The whole variable domain, remainder taken from reference TRBV28 and TRBJ1-3, is DVKVTQSSRYLVKRTGEKVFLECVQDMDHENMFWYRQDPGLGLRLIYFSYDVKMKEKGDIPEGYSVSREKKERFSLILESASTNQTSMYLCATKTGQGGSGNTIYFGEGSWLTVV.

This chain connects TRBV7-8 to TRBJ2-5; 10 bases are shared with TRBD2. Germline V gene sequence: CDR1 SGHVS, CDR2 FQNEAQ. The CDR3 has 14 residues. Trimming at V came to 5 bases and at J to 4 bases, leaving 4 bases not matched to a gene. CDR3 DNA: TGTGCCAGCAGCCAACTAGCGGGGCCAGAGACCCAGTACTTC. This codes for CASSQLAGPETQYF.

V and J are TRBV2 and TRBJ2-2; D is possibly TRBD2 (7 bases). Germline V CDR1 and CDR2: SNHLY, FYNNEI. The ends were cut back, 0 bases at V and 5 bases at J, with 10 bases in the middle. There are 15 residues in the CDR3. CDR3 in amino acids: CASSEAGRGTGELFF. The CDR3 DNA reads TGTGCCAGCAGTGAAGCAGGGAGGGGGACCGGGGAGCTGTTTTTT.

This clone is categorized as medium-sized. The gene calls are TRBV9 and TRBJ2-5; 12 bases line up with TRBD2. The CDR3 sequence is 17 residues long. With V trimmed by 4 bases and J by 4 bases, 11 bases remained unmatched. CDR1 is SGDLS, CDR2 YYNGEE, per germline. The CDR3 loop is CASSRGELAGGSETQYF. The CDR3 bases are TGTGCCAGCAGCCGAGGGGAACTAGCGGGGGGCTCAGAGACCCAGTACTTC.

V usage is TRBV7-8 and J usage is TRBJ2-1, with D perhaps matching TRBD1 (6 bases). In germline, CDR1 is SGHVS, CDR2 FQNEAQ. The CDR3 has 15 amino acids. Trimming left V 1 base short and J 6 bases short, with 13 bases between. CDR3: CASSLEARGTNEQFF. The DNA for the CDR3 is TGTGCCAGCAGCTTAGAGGCCAGGGGCACCAATGAGCAGTTCTTC.

The rearrangement links TRBV28 to TRBJ2-3, with 8 bases fitting TRBD2. Trimming at V came to 6 bases and at J to 4 bases, leaving 3 bases not matched to a gene. The CDR3 covers 13 residues. Germline CDR1 MDHEN, CDR2 SYDVKM. In DNA form, the CDR3 reads TGTGCCAGCAGGAAGACTAGCGCAGATACGCAGTATTTT. Its protein is CASRKTSADTQYF. Drawing the rest from reference TRBV28 and TRBJ2-3, the complete variable domain is DVKVTQSSRYLVKRTGEKVFLECVQDMDHENMFWYRQDPGLGLRLIYFSYDVKMKEKGDIPEGYSVSREKKERFSLILESASTNQTSMYLCASRKTSADTQYFGPGTRLTVL.

This clone came up once. This chain connects TRBV5-1 to TRBJ2-7; 8 bases are shared with TRBD1. J was trimmed by 3 bases and V by 3 bases; bases with no gene match: 5. The germline gives CDR1 SGHRS, CDR2 YFSETQ. This CDR3 is 14 amino acids long. The CDR3 sequence: CASSSDRGRYEQYF. For the CDR3, the DNA is TGCGCCAGCAGCTCCGACAGGGGCCGCTACGAGCAGTACTTC.